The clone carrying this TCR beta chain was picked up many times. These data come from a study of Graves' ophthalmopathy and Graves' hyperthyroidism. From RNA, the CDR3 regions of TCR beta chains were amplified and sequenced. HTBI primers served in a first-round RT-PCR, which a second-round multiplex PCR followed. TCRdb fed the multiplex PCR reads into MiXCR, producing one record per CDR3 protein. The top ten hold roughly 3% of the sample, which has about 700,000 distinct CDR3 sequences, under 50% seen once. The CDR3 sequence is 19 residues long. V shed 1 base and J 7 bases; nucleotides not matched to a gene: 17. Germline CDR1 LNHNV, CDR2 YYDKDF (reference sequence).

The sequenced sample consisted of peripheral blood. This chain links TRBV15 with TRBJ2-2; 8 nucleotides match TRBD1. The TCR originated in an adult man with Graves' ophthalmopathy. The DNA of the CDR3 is TGTGCCACCAGCAGAGGTCAGGGGGCGATTACCCTGAAAGACGGGGAGCTGTTTTTT. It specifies CATSRGQGAITLKDGELFF. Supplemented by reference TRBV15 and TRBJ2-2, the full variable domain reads DAMVIQNPRYQVTQFGKPVTLSCSQTLNHNVMYWYQQKSSQAPKLLFHYYDKDFNNEADTPDNFQSRRPNTSFCFLDIRSPGLGDTAMYLCATSRGQGAITLKDGELFFGEGSRLTVL.